Following are 9 T cell receptor beta chains from one sample sequenced in a study of blood T cell repertoires in COVID-19. Sequencing was performed with immunoSEQ multiplex PCR; in TCRdb, only in-frame clones are kept and a portion is missing. The sample includes around 260,000 clones, around 87% of them seen just once. Sequencing input: peripheral blood. The receptors come from a man between 18 and 35 years old with active or convalescent COVID-19.

The chain carries TRBV2 and TRBJ2-1; D unresolved. With 10 bases removed from V and 4 bases from J, the gap between germline ends came to 11 bases. Germline V gives CDR1 SNHLY, CDR2 FYNNEI. The CDR3 sequence is 12 residues long. The CDR3 protein is CANSPGYNEQFF. Here the CDR3 DNA reads TGTGCCAACTCTCCGGGTTACAATGAGCAGTTCTTC.

The table lists this clone with a count of one. The V call is TRBV28, the J call TRBJ1-2; TRBD1 aligns across 7 bases. J gave up 10 bases and V 6 bases, and 11 bases lay outside the gene matches. This CDR3 has 13 residues. Germline V gene sequence: CDR1 MDHEN, CDR2 SYDVKM. CDR3 nucleotide sequence: TGTGCCAGCAGCCGGACAGGATTAAGTCTCTACACCTTC. Translated, it gives CASSRTGLSLYTF.

The chain links TRBV11-2 to TRBJ2-7, with TRBD2 matching 7 bases. The CDR3 totals 17 residues. V dropped 4 bases and J dropped 0; count of bases not matched to a gene: 12. Looked up from germline, CDR1 is SGHAT and CDR2 is FQNNGV. The CDR3 reads CASSSLGGKRSSYEQYF. The CDR3 DNA reads as TGTGCCAGCAGCTCATTGGGGGGGAAACGAAGCTCCTACGAGCAGTACTTC.

The rearrangement joins TRBV28 to TRBJ1-5, with a possible D match to TRBD1 (5 bases). V was clipped by 5 bases and J by 5 bases, with 16 bases between them. This CDR3 is built from 15 residues. Germline-derived CDR1 and CDR2 are MDHEN and SYDVKM. The CDR3 bases are TGTGCCAGCAGTCTTTTCAGGGTGGCGGATCAGCCCCAGCATTTT. Translation: CASSLFRVADQPQHF.

The V and J genes are TRBV5-4 and TRBJ1-1; perhaps TRBD1 as D (5 bases). This CDR3 is 14 amino acids long. Trimming removed 2 bases at V and 6 bases at J, with 14 bases between. CDR1 and CDR2 from the germline V gene are SGHNT and YYREEE (reference sequence). CDR3 amino acids: CASSLGAGRPEAFF. The CDR3 region has the DNA TGTGCCAGCAGCTTAGGCGCAGGGCGGCCTGAAGCTTTCTTT.

This clone was counted once. In DNA, the CDR3 is TGTGCCAGCAGTCTTACAGGGGACAATGAGCAGTTCTTC. Its protein is CASSLTGDNEQFF. The V and J genes are TRBV7-2 and TRBJ2-1; 7 bases are a match to TRBD1. V lost 6 bases and J lost 5; bases outside the gene matches: 4. From germline, CDR1 is SGHTA and CDR2 FQGNSA. This CDR3 comprises 13 residues. Drawing the rest from reference TRBV7-2 and TRBJ2-1, the complete variable domain is GAGVSQSPSNKVTEKGKDVELRCDPISGHTALYWYRQSLGQGLEFLIYFQGNSAPDKSGLPSDRFSAERTGGSVSTLTIQRTQQEDSAVYLCASSLTGDNEQFFGPGTRLTVL.

The genes are TRBV5-1 and TRBJ1-6; D uncertain. This CDR3 spans 13 amino acids. The V end was cut by 0 bases, the J end by 9 bases, with 7 bases between. From germline, CDR1 is SGHRS and CDR2 YFSETQ. Written as DNA, the CDR3 is TGCGCCAGCAGCTTGGGCGGCGGTTCACCCCTCCACTTT. It specifies CASSLGGGSPLHF.

This clone occurred a few times. The chain couples TRBV29-1 to TRBJ2-7; 9 bases line up with TRBD1. CDR1 and CDR2 (germline): SQVTM, ANQGSEA. The ends lost 4 bases at V and 3 bases at J; junction bases unmatched: 4. The CDR3 consists of 13 residues. The CDR3, as DNA: TGCAGCGTTGGACAGGGGGAGATCTACGAGCAGTACTTC. It translates to CSVGQGEIYEQYF.

The gene calls are TRBV11-3 and TRBJ2-1; D is unresolved. The CDR3 has 13 amino acids. Trimming removed 6 bases from V and 2 bases from J, with 8 bases in between. CDR1 is SGHNT, CDR2 YENEEA, per germline. The DNA of the CDR3 is TGTGCCAGCAGAAGTCAGACCTACAATGAGCAGTTCTTC. Amino acids: CASRSQTYNEQFF.